Shown below are 23 T cell receptor beta chains from a single sample sequenced in a study of blood T cell repertoires in COVID-19. Measured with immunoSEQ multiplex PCR; TCRdb has only the in-frame clones, and not every one. This table has approximately 41,000 clones, around 80% appearing once. Sequenced material: peripheral blood. These receptors were collected from a man aged 35 to 55 with active or convalescent COVID-19.

This chain connects TRBV28 to TRBJ1-2, with 8 nucleotides matching TRBD1. Per germline, CDR1 MDHEN and CDR2 SYDVKM. The CDR3 is made up of 14 amino acids. The trim removed 5 bases at V and 8 bases at J, leaving 10 bases unmatched. CDR3 loop: CASSPPDRGRGYTF. CDR3 in DNA: TGTGCCAGCAGTCCACCTGACAGGGGTAGGGGCTACACCTTC.

Judged by abundance, this clone is medium-sized. This rearrangement joins TRBV29-1 to TRBJ1-2; D is possibly TRBD1 (5 bases). The V gene's germline CDR1 is SQVTM and CDR2 ANQGSEA. The CDR3 runs 14 residues. The V end lost 4 bases, the J end lost 6 bases, and 18 bases lay between the germline ends. The DNA of the CDR3 is TGCAGCGTTGTTTTTGTTTTGGGGGAGGATGGCTACACCTTC. Its translation: CSVVFVLGEDGYTF.

This chain joins TRBV6-2 or TRBV6-3 and TRBJ2-2; 8 bases are shared with TRBD1. CDR3 length: 15 amino acids. The ends lost 4 bases at V and 7 bases at J; junction bases unmatched: 8. CDR1 and CDR2 from the germline V gene are MNHEY and SVGEGT. The CDR3 DNA sequence: TGTGCCAGCAGTTGGACAGGGCACGGGAACGGGGAGCTGTTTTTT. Protein: CASSWTGHGNGELFF.

The CDR3 loop is CASRDRGRTEAFF. The CDR3 region has the DNA TGTGCCAGCAGAGACAGGGGGCGCACTGAAGCTTTCTTT. The chain recombines TRBV6-5 with TRBJ1-1, with 10 bases lining up with TRBD1. CDR1 is MNHEY, CDR2 SVGAGI, per germline. Trimming removed 6 bases from V and 4 bases from J; junction bases left unmatched: 2. The CDR3 is made up of 13 amino acids.

The J gene is TRBJ1-5, the V gene TRBV27; a weak D match, TRBD1 (6 bases). V shed 4 bases and J shed 2 bases, with 15 bases lying between them. Looked up from germline, CDR1 is MNHEY and CDR2 is SMNVEV (reference sequence). The CDR3 spans 16 residues. CDR3 nucleotides: TGTGCCAGCAGTTCTCTAGGGGGGGTCGGCAATCAGCCCCAGCATTTT. Its translation: CASSSLGGVGNQPQHF.

V is TRBV27 and J is TRBJ2-6; possible D gene TRBD1, 6 bases. This CDR3 is 17 amino acids long. Germline CDR1 reads MNHEY; CDR2 reads SMNVEV (reference sequence). Trimming removed 5 bases from V and 2 bases from J, with 16 bases in between. The CDR3 DNA is TGTGCCAGCAGTCCCCACCAGACAGGTGCTGGGGCCAACGTCCTGACTTTC. It yields the protein CASSPHQTGAGANVLTF.

This clone was seen a few times. This chain links TRBV18 with TRBJ1-1; D may be TRBD1 (5 bases). CDR1 and CDR2 (germline): KGHSH, LQKENI. V lost 3 bases, J lost 1 base, and 6 bases lay in between. The CDR3 covers 13 residues. CDR3 residues: CASSPQGNTEAFF. CDR3 nucleotides: TGTGCCAGCTCACCGCAGGGGAACACTGAAGCTTTCTTT.

The gene calls are TRBV20-1 and TRBJ2-5; TRBD2 matches 10 bases. Germline-derived CDR1 and CDR2 are DFQATT and SNEGSKA (reference sequence). Trimming at V came to 3 bases and at J to 5 bases, leaving 12 bases not matched to a gene. This CDR3 has 16 residues. The CDR3, as DNA: TGCAGTGCTAGTCCCCTAGCGGGAGAATATTGGGAGACCCAGTACTTC. It translates to CSASPLAGEYWETQYF.

Only a few counts were recorded for this clone. The V and J genes are TRBV27 and TRBJ2-1, with TRBD2 identical over 7 bases. Looked up from germline, CDR1 is MNHEY and CDR2 is SMNVEV (reference sequence). This CDR3 contains 14 residues. V was pared by 6 bases and J by 0 bases, with 2 bases of the junction left unmatched. The CDR3 loop is CASRGLGSYNEQFF. The CDR3 DNA reads as TGTGCCAGCAGAGGACTAGGCTCCTACAATGAGCAGTTCTTC.

This sequence joins TRBV30 and TRBJ1-2, with no clear D. Trimming pared 0 bases from V and 7 bases from J, leaving 12 bases between. The CDR3 runs 13 residues. Germline CDR1 reads GTSNPN; CDR2 reads SVGIG (reference sequence). CDR3 DNA sequence: TGTGCCTGGAGTGTAACCCGAGCCGGTGGCTACACCTTC. Amino acids: CAWSVTRAGGYTF.

V gene TRBV29-1 combines with J gene TRBJ2-4; D is unresolved. The CDR3 spans 15 residues. Germline V gene lookup returns CDR1 SQVTM and CDR2 ANQGSEA. Trimming shortened V by 6 bases and J by 1 base, and 16 bases separated the two germline ends. The CDR3 DNA follows: TGCAGCGTCGTTCTCTCCGCGGAGGCCAAAAACATTCAGTACTTC. It specifies CSVVLSAEAKNIQYF.

The chain combines TRBV27 with TRBJ1-1; possible D gene TRBD1, 5 bases. V lost 6 bases and J 6 bases, leaving 20 bases between the germline ends. There are 15 residues in the CDR3. Germline V gives CDR1 MNHEY, CDR2 SMNVEV (reference sequence). Here the CDR3 reads CASSLIRAGGAEAFF. The CDR3 bases are TGTGCCAGCAGCCTGATCAGGGCCGGGGGTGCTGAAGCTTTCTTT.

The V and J genes are TRBV25-1 and TRBJ2-5, with 7 bases aligning to TRBD2. Germline assignment: CDR1 MGHDK and CDR2 SYGVNS. After removal of 7 bases from V and 5 bases from J, the junction contained 4 bases not matched to a gene. The CDR3 loop spans 12 amino acids. CDR3 sequence: CASKAGRETQYF. CDR3 DNA: TGTGCCAGCAAAGCGGGGCGGGAGACCCAGTACTTC.

The CDR3 DNA reads as TGTGCCAGTAGTACACCCCGGGGAGGGCAAGAGACCCAGTACTTC. This sequence encodes CASSTPRGGQETQYF. The chain combines TRBV19 with TRBJ2-5, with TRBD2 identical over 7 bases. The V segment lost 4 bases and the J segment 2 bases; nucleotides outside the gene matches: 7. Germline V gives CDR1 LNHDA, CDR2 SQIVND (reference sequence). The length of the CDR3 is 15 residues.

The chain joins TRBV19 to TRBJ2-2; 8 nucleotides match TRBD2. Germline V CDR1 and CDR2: LNHDA, SQIVND (reference sequence). This CDR3 comprises 14 residues. With V trimmed by 10 bases and J by 5 bases, 9 bases remained unmatched. As DNA, the CDR3 is TGTGCCACGGGAGCGGGGGCAAGTACCGGGGAGCTGTTTTTT. Protein product: CATGAGASTGELFF.

The chain couples TRBV18 to TRBJ1-4, with 9 bases fitting TRBD1. With V trimmed by 6 bases and J by 12 bases, 5 bases remained unmatched. The V gene's germline CDR1 is KGHSH and CDR2 LQKENI. CDR3 length: 12 residues. The CDR3 DNA sequence: TGTGCCAGCTCCCGGGACAGGGACGAACTGTTTTTT. Translated, it gives CASSRDRDELFF. The full variable domain, rest sourced from reference TRBV18 and TRBJ1-4, is NAGVMQNPRHLVRRRGQEARLRCSPMKGHSHVYWYRQLPEEGLKFMVYLQKENIIDESGMPKERFSAEFPKEGPSILRIQQVVRGDSAAYFCASSRDRDELFFGSGTQLSVL.

The gene calls are TRBV29-1 and TRBJ2-5, with TRBD1 matching over 9 bases. The CDR3 consists of 14 residues. The ends lost 6 bases at V and 0 bases at J; junction bases unmatched: 5. Germline V gives CDR1 SQVTM, CDR2 ANQGSEA. The CDR3 region is CSVVGQGNQETQYF. Written as DNA, the CDR3 is TGCAGCGTAGTGGGACAGGGAAACCAAGAGACCCAGTACTTC.

V and J are TRBV27 and TRBJ1-1; D is uncertain. The V end lost 3 bases, the J end lost 6 bases, and 8 bases lay between the germline ends. The CDR3 spans 12 residues. Germline loops: CDR1 MNHEY, CDR2 SMNVEV (reference sequence). CDR3 DNA: TGTGCCAGCAGTTTCGTGGGCGCTGAAGCTTTCTTT. It specifies CASSFVGAEAFF.

The rearrangement links TRBV16 to TRBJ1-5; maybe TRBD1 (5 bases). V dropped 4 bases and J dropped 2 bases, with 15 bases sitting between them. Germline V gene lookup returns CDR1 KGHSY and CDR2 FQNENV. The CDR3 totals 16 residues. The CDR3: CASSPGTSSGNQPQHF. CDR3 DNA sequence: TGTGCCAGCAGCCCCGGGACTTCCTCGGGCAATCAGCCCCAGCATTTT. Variable domain in full (rest from reference TRBV16 and TRBJ1-5): GEEVAQTPKHLVRGEGQKAKLYCAPIKGHSYVFWYQQVLKNEFKFLISFQNENVFDETGMPKERFSAKCLPNSPCSLEIQATKLEDSAVYFCASSPGTSSGNQPQHFGDGTRLSIL.

This rearrangement joins TRBV7-9 to TRBJ1-3; D is perhaps TRBD1 (6 bases). The CDR3 runs 17 residues. V was clipped by 4 bases and J by 3 bases, with 19 bases between them. Looked up from germline, CDR1 is SEHNR and CDR2 is FQNEAQ (reference sequence). The CDR3 nucleotides are TGTGCCAGCAGCTACAATACGTTAGGGGGTGGTGGAAACACCATATATTTT. Translating gives CASSYNTLGGGGNTIYF.

This clone has just a few counts. J is TRBJ1-1 and V is TRBV9; D is unclear. In germline, CDR1 is SGDLS, CDR2 YYNGEE. The CDR3 has 15 amino acids. Trimming shortened V by 3 bases and J by 6 bases, and 18 bases separated the two germline ends. CDR3 amino acids: CASSARTGGSAEAFF. Written as DNA, the CDR3 is TGTGCCAGCAGCGCCCGGACCGGAGGTAGCGCTGAAGCTTTCTTT.

The V call is TRBV3-1 (or the pseudogene TRBV3-2), the J call TRBJ2-3; 8 bases align to TRBD2. This CDR3 comprises 15 residues. J lost 1 base, V lost 0 bases, and 0 bases had no gene match. The germline CDR1 and CDR2 sequences are LGHDT and YNNKEL (reference sequence). The CDR3 spells CASSQEAGGTDTQYF. In DNA form, the CDR3 reads TGTGCCAGCAGCCAAGAAGCGGGGGGCACAGATACGCAGTATTTT.

The V and J genes are TRBV5-6 and TRBJ1-5, with D maybe TRBD1 (5 bases). Germline V gives CDR1 SGHDT, CDR2 YYEEEE. CDR3 length: 17 amino acids. The germline V and J ends were trimmed by 3 bases and 2 bases, with 18 bases remaining between them. CDR3 sequence: CASSYMHPTRGNQPQHF. Written as DNA, the CDR3 is TGTGCCAGCAGCTACATGCACCCCACCAGGGGCAATCAGCCCCAGCATTTT.